The clone carrying this TCR beta chain was observed a single time. Stated time point: pre-treatment baseline. Samples come from before therapy and from week 3 after the first blockade cycle. Apart from two fast progressors, RECIST 1.1 response was judged 12 weeks post-infusion. Patients with prior systemic cancer treatment, concomitant immunosuppressants, or other active malignancies were excluded. Profiling relied on immunoSEQ multiplex PCR, and the TCRdb table lists in-frame clones only, not all of them. The sample carries about 6,700 clones, over 70% recorded once. This record comes from a study of blood T cell dynamics during melanoma immunotherapy. Study information: Standard first-line treatment here was pembrolizumab or nivolumab plus ipilimumab in metastatic melanoma.

This CDR3 has 16 amino acids. The V gene's germline CDR1 is SEHNR and CDR2 FQNEAQ (reference sequence). With 1 base clipped from V and 2 bases from J, the junction kept 5 bases outside the gene matches. The TCR sequence derives from a human donor with melanoma. Some clones in this sample may be carry-over from other donors' samples. The J gene is TRBJ2-3, the V gene TRBV7-9, with 8 bases fitting TRBD1. Specimen: blood, collected from a patient treated with checkpoint blockade. DNA for the CDR3: TGTGCCAGCAGCTTAGGAGACAGGGGTTACACAGATACGCAGTATTTT. It translates to CASSLGDRGYTDTQYF.